The entry that follows covers one TCR beta chain sequence. No cognate antigen has been identified for it. No much larger clone exists at a distance of one base, and base qualities are not known. At the junction V is shortened by 2 bases and J by 9 bases; bases outside the gene matches: 4. From the cysteine up to the phenylalanine, the CDR3 has a length of 13 residues. Of all the DNA, just the CDR3 is kept, 39 bases in frame from base 1. CDR1 and CDR2 (SGHTA, FQGTGA) derive from the germline V gene. This sample was included in a study of PD-1 blockade in classical Hodgkin lymphoma (dated by TCRdb to between 2020 and 2021). For the wider study: Nivolumab dosing was 3 mg/kg intravenously every 2 weeks, continuing until either disease progression or unacceptable toxicity. To define a peripheral blood immune signature of response to PD-1 blockade in classical Hodgkin lymphoma, the study combined TCR beta sequencing with CyTOF. The paper as a whole reports these results and caveats: Lower diversity was seen in patients whose nivolumab began less than 1 year after ASCT, and these patients were left out of later analyses so that immune reconstitution would not confound the results. Newly diagnosed patients were reported to have lower baseline TCR diversity than healthy donors, and relapsed/refractory patients were reported to have lower baseline TCR diversity still. Trial patients with a complete response had baseline diversity similar to that of newly diagnosed patients, while partial responders and progressors had significantly lower diversity. By C4D1, a significant rise was seen in CD4+ TCR diversity but not in CD8+ TCR diversity (p=0.0027 vs p=0.16), and the rise was most apparent among complete responders (p=0.02). The study was limited to a single clinical trial cohort, and causes of repertoire differences, possibly disease activity or prior therapy, remained undefined.

Genomic DNA was extracted with the Qiagen DNeasy kit from unsorted PBMCs and from negatively selected CD4+ and CD8+ fractions. Amplification of TCR beta CDR3 regions was done by immunoSEQ multiplex PCR with primers that anneal to V and J segments. A synthetic immune receptor repertoire was used to minimize amplification bias, and any residual bias was removed computationally once sequencing was done. The study's own analysis went as follows. Custom Python scripts were used to quantify repertoire diversity as the Shannon entropy index. Unsorted, CD4+ and CD8+ repertoires were analyzed separately, except in combined analyses where CD4+ and CD8+ sequences were merged in silico. Clonal expansion was defined as at least a 2-fold frequency increase after treatment relative to C1D1, with a pseudocount of 0.5 for undetected baseline clones. Singleton clones were defined as clones with 0 or 1 copy at C1D1, and non-singleton clones were defined as clones with 2 or more copies. Clones expanded in unsorted samples were assigned a CD4+, CD8+ or unknown annotation through matching of protein sequences in sorted samples from the same patient. Diversity changes from C1D1 to C4D1 were tested in paired samples using Wilcoxon tests. The source is immuneACCESS, and TCRdb retained only in-frame sequences with V and J called. Part of the clones is not carried over; for the studies checked, unresolved V genes explain less than half of this, and the remainder is unexplained. The DNA was the basis for D and trimming; V, J and clone size are from that table. Present in this sample are approximately 43,000 clones, 86% of which were seen just once. 5.5% to 6.5% of the sample belongs to the ten largest clones.

The meaning of the sample's time point label: cycle 2 day 1 (C2D1) of nivolumab. Relapse after autologous stem cell transplantation had occurred in all trial patients, and cohorts A, B and C were distinguished by prior brentuximab vedotin exposure. The trial cohort was composed of around 60 patients with relapsed/refractory classical Hodgkin lymphoma, for whom complete response, partial response or progressive disease was recorded as best overall response. Trial patients were treated with single-agent nivolumab in the multi-cohort phase II CheckMate 205 trial. Best overall response was determined by an independent review committee according to the 2007 International Working Group response criteria. Trial PBMCs were collected immediately before nivolumab initiation (C1D1) and during therapy at cycle 2 day 1 and cycle 4 day 1. After peripheral blood was drawn into 8 mL Vacutainer Cell Preparation Tubes, PBMCs were isolated by centrifugation and then cryopreserved.

Sequenced material: peripheral blood mononuclear cells (PBMCs), taken before the second cycle of nivolumab. The receptor chain draws on TRBV7-3 and TRBJ2-1, with 7 junctional bases fitting TRBD2. The sequence came from a human donor with classical Hodgkin lymphoma. CDR3 sequence: CASSLGGRTEQFF. The sequence in DNA is TGTGCCAGCAGCTTAGGCGGGAGAACTGAGCAGTTCTTC.